The following is a T cell receptor (beta chain) sequence with its context. Its cognate antigen has yet to be identified. No base qualities exist here, and no much larger clone lies one base off it. The data originate from a study of shared clonotypes between healthy human individuals (dated by TCRdb to about 2020). Turning to the overall study: The cohort comprised a couple of women and a few men aged 18 to 49 years. Leukapheresis yielded between about 0.94 and 8.9 billion PBMCs per donor. Libraries were prepared and TCR repertoires were sequenced by different laboratories using diverse techniques, in order to increase sequencing depth and limit assay-specific biases. For each donor, CD4 naive and CD4 memory were each run on three plates, CD8 naive on two plates, and CD8 memory on one plate. Blood TCR repertoires of 5 or 6 healthy adults were deeply sequenced to estimate repertoire size and the extent of clonotype sharing between individuals. General conclusions and limits of the study: Even with the large sequencing depth, rarefaction of the sorted-subset datasets indicated that sequencing was incomplete. Higher generation probabilities were observed for clonotypes shared by all four sorted-subset donors than for non-shared clonotypes. Larger estimated clonotype richness was generally found for naive subsets than for memory subsets. Because the study included only a small number of donors, the genetic and exposure-history diversity represented was limited. When a handful of donors were compared, the shared fraction of clonotypes was about 5.5% for naive CD4, 3% to 4% for naive CD8, more than 2% for memory CD4, and around 0.37% for memory CD8. Pairwise subsampling led to the expectation that sequencing depth would affect the degree of clonotype sharing among donors. Sampling was restricted to blood, and TCR repertoires in tissues likely differ from the TCR repertoires found in blood.

The donors were healthy, HIV-negative adults with no recently reported acute infections or vaccinations. Only Caucasian adults living in Nashville, Tennessee, USA were represented among the donors. CD4+ T cells were enriched by magnetic negative selection; naive cells were then positively selected on CD45RA, and the negative fraction formed the memory subset. Blood was collected by leukapheresis, and PBMCs were isolated by Ficoll-Histopaque density gradient centrifugation and then cryopreserved in liquid nitrogen vapor phase. Purity and quantity of every magnetically sorted T cell population were checked by analytical flow cytometry. Each sorted fraction had its genomic DNA isolated and then quantified by UV absorbance on a Nanodrop 2000c. TCR CDR3 regions were amplified from genomic DNA by multiplex PCR using the deep immunoSEQ assay. Genomic DNA extracted from each cell subset was distributed evenly over all wells of several immunoSEQ 96-well plates, and each plate served as one replicate. For sorted subsets, around 200 ng genomic DNA, equal to tens of thousands of T cell genomes, was loaded into each replicate PCR. Purified libraries were quantified with a Qubit 3.0 fluorometer, sized on a Bioanalyzer 2100, and re-quantified with the KAPA Library Quantification kit. Every immunoSEQ 96-well plate was sequenced on a dedicated single-read 150-cycle Illumina NextSeq 550 flow cell. Per the source publication's procedure: The immunoSEQ output contained only junctional sequences without quality scores, so filtering could not match that applied to full-length reads. Sequences were annotated with PyIR, a Python wrapper for IgBLAST v1.9, and V/J genes and CDR3 were assigned using IMGT germline references. Reads were filtered out if the reads had weak V/J assignments (E-value above 1e-6), no CDR3, stop codons, out-of-frame junctions, or ambiguous translated residues. A V3J clonotype was defined by an identical inferred V gene, J gene, and CDR3 amino acid sequence. To compute the percentage overlap between repertoires, the number of shared unique clonotypes was divided by the size of the smaller repertoire. Richness of each repertoire was evaluated using RTK rarefaction, the Chao1 estimator, and Recon v2.1 estimates of unobserved clonotypes. Generation probabilities were computed with OLGA for all TCRbeta clonotypes obtained by the gDNA method from several donors. What TCRdb holds here is the immuneACCESS table cut down to in-frame rearrangements. Part of the clones is not present; checked against another copy, under half of the missing clones reflect an unresolved V gene, and the others are unexplained. V and J calls plus clone size are reproduced from that table; the DNA served to infer D and trimming. The sample records around 1.4 million clones, 98% of which are singletons. The top ten constitute roughly 0.35% of the sample.

The CDR3 numbers 15 residues from cysteine through phenylalanine. CDR3 DNA is the only sequence kept; it has 45 bases, read in frame from the first base. CDR1 is given as SGHRS and CDR2 as YFSETQ, both from the germline V gene. The V end loses 0 bases and the J end loses 5 bases, and a stretch of 14 bases separates them. Sequencing was carried out using naive CD4+ T cells sorted from blood. Read against the paper, the sample's cell subset or site label means: CD45RA+ positively selected. This TCR came from a man younger than 40 in good health. The chain links TRBV5-1 with TRBJ2-5; too little of a D gene remains to name it. In nucleotides, the sequence is TGCGCCAGCAGCTTGGGGGTCATCGGGTGGGAGACCCAGTACTTC. It specifies CASSLGVIGWETQYF. When the CDR3 is completed using the reference TRBV5-1 and TRBJ2-5 genes on either side, the full variable domain is KAGVTQTPRYLIKTRGQQVTLSCSPISGHRSVSWYQQTPGQGLQFLFEYFSETQRNKGNFPGRFSGRQFSNSRSEMNVSTLELGDSALYLCASSLGVIGWETQYFGPGTRLLVL.